Below, one TCR beta chain is given with its context. At one of its ends the junction is not consistent with the germline gene, which may arise from a read error. From germline, CDR1 is SQVTM and CDR2 ANQGSEA. The CDR3 contains 11 residues. Priming with a constant-region primer yielded TCR beta cDNA from about 450 ng total RNA. Modified slightly, ARM-PCR produced TCR beta libraries over three nested multiplex PCR rounds. Both of the initial two PCR rounds ran for approximately 11 cycles and employed TRBV1-TRBV30 forward primers alongside a C-beta reverse primer. TCRdb re-analysed the multiplex PCR reads in MiXCR, keeping a single row per CDR3 protein. The sample has about 310,000 distinct CDR3 sequences, 55% to 65% seen once. The data were taken from a study of tumor-infiltrating lymphocytes in primary liver carcinoma. The source of the blood RNA was unsorted whole blood, and germline DNA was extracted as well.

This rearrangement joins TRBV29-1 to TRBJ1-4; possible D gene TRBD1, 5 bases. The sample was peripheral blood. The TCR was taken from a man between 40 and 49 years old with primary liver carcinoma and hepatitis B virus infection. The CDR3 DNA reads as TGCAGTGTTGCGCGGGGGGAAAAAGTGTTTTTT. Protein product: CSVARGEKVFF.